The 20 T cell receptor beta chains below come from one sample, sequenced in a study of T cells in Graves' hyperthyroidism and ophthalmopathy. TCR beta CDR3 regions were amplified from RNA transcripts. During a first-round RT-PCR of the TCR CDR3, the HTBI primer set was used. TCRdb re-called the multiplex PCR reads with MiXCR, one entry per CDR3 protein. The data hold 500,000 or so distinct CDR3 sequences, with 15% to 20% observed a single time. Sequenced: blood. The receptor source for this set is a woman between 25 and 40 years old with Graves' ophthalmopathy.

J is TRBJ1-6 and V is TRBV28; D gene ambiguous. CDR3 size: 14 residues. V was pared by 2 bases and J by 6 bases, with 8 bases between. Germline-derived CDR1 and CDR2 are MDHEN and SYDVKM. In nucleotides, the CDR3 is TGTGCCAGCAGTTTAAGCCCCAGTAATTCACCCCTCCACTTT. Its protein is CASSLSPSNSPLHF. The full variable domain, rest sourced from reference TRBV28 and TRBJ1-6, is DVKVTQSSRYLVKRTGEKVFLECVQDMDHENMFWYRQDPGLGLRLIYFSYDVKMKEKGDIPEGYSVSREKKERFSLILESASTNQTSMYLCASSLSPSNSPLHFGNGTRLTVT.

Only a few counts were recorded for this clonotype. This chain connects TRBV9 to TRBJ2-3; D is ambiguous. The CDR3 sequence is 14 residues long. V lost 2 bases to trimming and J lost 3 bases, with 10 bases between them. Germline loops: CDR1 SGDLS, CDR2 YYNGEE. CDR3 amino acids: CASSVSMGTDTQYF. CDR3 nucleotide sequence: TGTGCCAGCAGCGTTTCTATGGGTACAGATACGCAGTATTTT.

CDR3 in DNA: TGTGCCAGCAGCGTCAGGGGGAGGAACTACGAGCAGTACTTC. Translating it yields CASSVRGRNYEQYF. The rearrangement links TRBV12-3 or TRBV12-4 to TRBJ2-7; tentatively, D is TRBD1 (7 bases). This CDR3 comprises 14 residues. V lost 6 bases and J 3 bases, leaving 15 bases between the germline ends.

V is TRBV20-1 and J is TRBJ2-7; TRBD1 agrees at 8 bases. The trim removed 6 bases at V and 2 bases at J, leaving 6 bases unmatched. Per the germline V gene, CDR1 is DFQATT and CDR2 is SNEGSKA (reference sequence). This CDR3 comprises 13 residues. Written as DNA, the CDR3 is TGCAGTGCGGACGACAGGGGCACCTACGAGCAGTACTTC. Encoded protein: CSADDRGTYEQYF.

V and J are TRBV11-1 and TRBJ1-5; D call uncertain. Germline-derived CDR1 and CDR2 are SGHAT and FQDESV (reference sequence). V dropped 0 bases and J dropped 10 bases, with 19 bases sitting between them. This CDR3 is 16 amino acids long. In DNA, the CDR3 is TGTGCCAGCAGCTTAGCGCTAAGTGAGTCTGCCCAACCCCAGCATTTT. It encodes CASSLALSESAQPQHF.

The chain couples TRBV27 to TRBJ2-1; a possible D gene is TRBD2 (5 bases). CDR1 and CDR2 from the germline V gene are MNHEY and SMNVEV (reference sequence). This CDR3 spans 13 amino acids. The V and J ends lost 8 bases and 4 bases respectively, with 12 bases between them. CDR3 nucleotides: TGTGCCAGCGCGAGGGCAGGTTACAATGAGCAGTTCTTC. Amino acid sequence: CASARAGYNEQFF.

This clonotype was observed at least ten times. This chain connects TRBV28 to TRBJ1-5; 7 bases map to TRBD1. The CDR3 totals 13 residues. Germline loops: CDR1 MDHEN, CDR2 SYDVKM. Trimming took 8 bases from V and 2 from J; bases not matched to a gene: 3. The chain's CDR3 is CASCDRGNQPQHF. CDR3 bases: TGTGCCAGCTGCGACAGGGGCAATCAGCCCCAGCATTTT.

The rearrangement joins TRBV6-5 to TRBJ2-7; the match to TRBD2 covers 12 bases. Trimming took 0 bases from V and 6 from J; bases not matched to a gene: 3. Germline loops: CDR1 MNHEY, CDR2 SVGAGI. CDR3 length equals 15 residues. CDR3 region: CASSYSPSGRGEQYF. DNA of the CDR3: TGTGCCAGCAGTTACTCTCCTAGCGGGAGGGGCGAGCAGTACTTC.

At least ten counts were recorded for this clonotype. The chain recombines TRBV7-2 with TRBJ2-7, with no clear D. The CDR3 is 14 residues long. The germline V and J ends were trimmed by 4 bases and 5 bases, with 15 bases remaining between them. Germline-derived CDR1 and CDR2 are SGHTA and FQGNSA. CDR3 sequence reads: CASSWLGGLDEQYF. The CDR3 nucleotides are TGTGCCAGCAGCTGGCTGGGCGGCCTAGACGAGCAGTACTTC.

This clonotype was recorded many times. CDR3 sequence reads: CASSLDLAGDRDEQFF. CDR3 DNA sequence: TGTGCCAGCAGCTTAGATTTAGCGGGAGATCGCGATGAGCAGTTCTTC. The gene calls are TRBV11-2 and TRBJ2-1; 9 bases line up with TRBD2. Germline V gene lookup returns CDR1 SGHAT and CDR2 FQNNGV. This CDR3 is 16 amino acids long. The ends lost 0 bases at V and 8 bases at J; junction bases unmatched: 8. Based on the CDR3 plus reference TRBV11-2 and TRBJ2-1, the full variable domain is EAGVAQSPRYKIIEKRQSVAFWCNPISGHATLYWYQQILGQGPKLLIQFQNNGVVDDSQLPKDRFSAERLKGVDSTLKIQPAKLEDSAVYLCASSLDLAGDRDEQFFGPGTRLTVL.

This clonotype occurred many times. The chain carries TRBV30 and TRBJ1-4, with D tentatively TRBD1 (5 bases). The V end was cut by 8 bases, the J end by 8 bases, with 18 bases between. This CDR3 has 13 residues. Germline V gene sequence: CDR1 GTSNPN, CDR2 SVGIG (reference sequence). CDR3 loop: CAGKLGWGEKLFF. For the CDR3, the DNA is TGTGCCGGAAAACTCGGGTGGGGGGAAAAACTGTTTTTT.

This clonotype was picked up a small number of times. The rearrangement uses TRBV3-1 and TRBJ2-1; unclear D gene. Germline CDR1 and CDR2: LGHDT and YNNKEL (reference sequence). Trimming removed 2 bases at V and 6 bases at J, with 8 bases between. The CDR3 is made up of 13 amino acids. CDR3 residues: CASSQSYANEQFF. The CDR3 DNA reads TGTGCCAGCAGCCAAAGTTATGCCAATGAGCAGTTCTTC.

This clonotype was found many times. The rearrangement joins TRBV28 to TRBJ1-5; TRBD1 is a possible D gene (5 bases). Per germline, CDR1 MDHEN and CDR2 SYDVKM. V was clipped by 5 bases and J by 7 bases, with 18 bases between them. CDR3 size: 15 residues. Here the CDR3 reads CASSPRGRIAQPQHF. CDR3 bases: TGTGCCAGCAGTCCCCGGGGGAGGATAGCCCAGCCCCAGCATTTT.

Many counts were recorded for this clonotype. The J gene is TRBJ1-5, the V gene TRBV28; D is undetermined. The CDR3 has 13 amino acids. Germline values: CDR1 MDHEN, CDR2 SYDVKM. The germline V and J ends were trimmed by 4 bases and 4 bases, with 8 bases remaining between them. The CDR3 DNA reads as TGTGCCAGCAGTTGGGATTTTAATCAGCCCCAGCATTTT. Translating it yields CASSWDFNQPQHF.

This clonotype has ten or more counts. The chain joins TRBV7-2 to TRBJ2-7; D possibly corresponds to TRBD2 (6 bases). The CDR3 has 15 residues. The ends were cut back, 5 bases at V and 2 bases at J, with 16 bases in the middle. Germline loops: CDR1 SGHTA, CDR2 FQGNSA. The CDR3: CASSPGRGHTYEQYF. The DNA of the CDR3 is TGTGCCAGCAGCCCTGGGCGGGGTCACACCTACGAGCAGTACTTC. The whole variable domain, filled in from reference TRBV7-2 and TRBJ2-7, reads GAGVSQSPSNKVTEKGKDVELRCDPISGHTALYWYRQSLGQGLEFLIYFQGNSAPDKSGLPSDRFSAERTGGSVSTLTIQRTQQEDSAVYLCASSPGRGHTYEQYFGPGTRLTVT.

CDR3 residues: CASSAWGTSLTNEQFF. CDR3 nucleotides: TGTGCCAGCAGCGCGTGGGGGACTAGCCTAACCAATGAGCAGTTCTTC. The gene calls are TRBV9 and TRBJ2-1; 9 bases match TRBD2. Germline loops: CDR1 SGDLS, CDR2 YYNGEE. This CDR3 is 16 amino acids long. Trimming took 3 bases from V and 6 from J; bases not matched to a gene: 10.

A few counts support this clonotype. The chain couples TRBV7-6 to TRBJ1-3, with D possibly TRBD1 on 6 matching bases. Trimming took 3 bases from V and 10 from J, leaving 10 bases between them. CDR3 length equals 12 residues. In germline, CDR1 is SGHVS, CDR2 FNYEAQ. CDR3: CASSFTGSTIYF. CDR3 nucleotide sequence: TGTGCCAGCAGCTTTACAGGGTCGACCATATATTTT.

The genes are TRBV4-3 and TRBJ2-2; 7 nucleotides line up with TRBD1. The CDR3 consists of 16 residues. Trimming cost V 0 bases and J 4 bases; bases outside gene matches: 5. Germline loops: CDR1 LGHNA, CDR2 YSLEER. CDR3 coding DNA: TGCGCCAGCAGCCAAGACCCGACAGGGACCACCGGGGAGCTGTTTTTT. It specifies CASSQDPTGTTGELFF.

This CDR3 reads CASSLVGFSGANVLTF. The CDR3, as DNA: TGTGCCAGCAGCTTAGTTGGATTCTCTGGGGCCAACGTCCTGACTTTC. This rearrangement joins TRBV13 to TRBJ2-6; D remains ambiguous. The CDR3 loop spans 16 amino acids. Trimming left V 1 base short and J 0 bases short, with 7 bases between. In germline, CDR1 is PRHDT, CDR2 FYEKMQ (reference sequence).

On this clonotype: Given a much more abundant clone one base away, this may be a read error. The genes are TRBV7-2 and TRBJ2-3; 7 bases are a match to TRBD1. V was pared by 2 bases and J by 0 bases, with 11 bases of the junction left unmatched. The CDR3 is 18 residues long. Germline values: CDR1 SGHTA, CDR2 FQGNSA. The CDR3 here is CASSLLLETGMSTDTQYF. The CDR3 coding sequence is TGTGCCAGCAGCTTACTTTTGGAGACAGGGATGAGCACAGATACGCAGTATTTT. The full variable domain, rest sourced from reference TRBV7-2 and TRBJ2-3, is GAGVSQSPSNKVTEKGKDVELRCDPISGHTALYWYRQSLGQGLEFLIYFQGNSAPDKSGLPSDRFSAERTGGSVSTLTIQRTQQEDSAVYLCASSLLLETGMSTDTQYFGPGTRLTVL.